The next 14 T cell receptor beta chains were all read from a single sample in a study of T cell responses to AZD1222 COVID-19 vaccine (dated by TCRdb to the early 2020s). What the time point label conveys for this sample: baseline before first vaccination. The library was obtained by the immunoSEQ multiplex PCR assay. What TCRdb holds here is the immuneACCESS table cut down to in-frame rearrangements. Part of the clones is not present; checked against another copy, under half of the missing clones reflect an unresolved V gene, and the others are unexplained. The table for this sample lists over 120,000 clones; about 92% of them were counted only once. The ten largest make up 1.5% to 2% of the sample. The sample consisted of peripheral blood, taken on day 0 of AZD1222 vaccination. All receptors come from an adult in good health.

With respect to this clone: The same CDR3 also results from other DNA sequences found in this sample. The chain couples TRBV10-3 to TRBJ2-3; D call uncertain. Germline V gene sequence: CDR1 ENHRY, CDR2 SYGVKD. V was cut by 6 bases and J by 3 bases, with 10 bases left in between. The CDR3 loop spans 13 amino acids. The CDR3 nucleotides are TGTGCCATCAGCGGTAGGGAAACAGATACGCAGTATTTT. Its translation is CAISGRETDTQYF.

This chain connects TRBV5-1 to TRBJ2-3, with no clear D. The CDR3 consists of 13 residues. From germline, CDR1 is SGHRS and CDR2 YFSETQ. Trimming removed 4 bases at V and 6 bases at J, with 12 bases between. The CDR3 region is CASSPASPDTQYF. The CDR3 DNA reads as TGCGCCAGCAGCCCTGCCTCCCCCGATACGCAGTATTTT.

There are many counts of this clone. This chain uses TRBV7-9 with TRBJ2-7; the D is unclear. This CDR3 is built from 14 residues. Germline loops: CDR1 SEHNR, CDR2 FQNEAQ (reference sequence). Trimming removed 2 bases from V and 2 bases from J, with 10 bases in between. Written as DNA, the CDR3 is TGTGCCAGCAGCTTATCATGGTCGGCCTACGAGCAGTACTTC. This gives the protein CASSLSWSAYEQYF.

The V and J genes are TRBV2 and TRBJ2-1; 8 nucleotides match TRBD2. CDR3 length: 13 residues. Germline V gene sequence: CDR1 SNHLY, CDR2 FYNNEI. V shed 6 bases, J shed 2 bases, and the junction held 0 bases outside the gene matches. CDR3 sequence: CASSGGAYNEQFF. The CDR3 bases are TGTGCCAGCAGCGGGGGGGCCTACAATGAGCAGTTCTTC. Complete variable domain (other parts from reference TRBV2 and TRBJ2-1): EPEVTQTPSHQVTQMGQEVILRCVPISNHLYFYWYRQILGQKVEFLVSFYNNEISEKSEIFDDQFSVERPDGSNFTLKIRSTKLEDSAMYFCASSGGAYNEQFFGPGTRLTVL.

This clone was recorded only once. The junction differs from germline at one of its ends, possibly a read error. This chain joins TRBV10-3 and TRBJ1-4, with D maybe TRBD1 (5 bases). This CDR3 has 11 amino acids. Looked up from germline, CDR1 is ENHRY and CDR2 is SYGVKD. The CDR3 DNA sequence: TGTGCCATCGGAGCCGGGACCCTCGGAGATTTT. Translated, it gives CAIGAGTLGDF.

This clone was counted a single time. The chain couples TRBV2 to TRBJ2-4; TRBD1 matches at 7 bases. The germline CDR1 and CDR2 sequences are SNHLY and FYNNEI. This CDR3 has 14 residues. J was trimmed by 4 bases and V by 10 bases; bases with no gene match: 10. In nucleotides, the CDR3 is TGTGCCACCAAAGCCGAGACAGGGAAAAACATTCAGTACTTC. This codes for CATKAETGKNIQYF.

The rearrangement joins TRBV5-6 to TRBJ1-6; 7 positions agree with TRBD1. The CDR3 runs to 16 residues. The junction had 4 bases not matched to a gene; V was cut back by 3 bases and J by 1 base. Germline V gene data show CDR1 as SGHDT and CDR2 as YYEEEE. The CDR3 protein is CASSWGTVSYNSPLHF. The DNA for the CDR3 is TGTGCCAGCAGCTGGGGGACAGTATCCTATAATTCACCCCTCCACTTT.

The table lists this clone with a count of one. V gene TRBV4-1 combines with J gene TRBJ1-2, with D tentatively TRBD1 (5 bases). Germline V gene lookup returns CDR1 MGHRA and CDR2 YSYEKL. The length of the CDR3 is 17 residues. V lost 0 bases to trimming and J lost 8 bases, with 22 bases between them. CDR3 loop: CASSQERRASATGGYTF. The CDR3, as DNA: TGCGCCAGCAGCCAAGAAAGGCGTGCTTCCGCCACAGGAGGCTACACCTTC.

The genes are TRBV5-4 and TRBJ1-4, with a weak D call TRBD1 (5 bases). CDR3 length equals 15 residues. The germline gives CDR1 SGHNT, CDR2 YYREEE (reference sequence). V shed 0 bases and J shed 6 bases, with 12 bases lying between them. The CDR3 DNA sequence: TGTGCCAGCAGCTTGGATCCAGGGATGGATGAAAAACTGTTTTTT. Translation gives CASSLDPGMDEKLFF.

This chain uses TRBV9 with TRBJ1-2; the D is unclear. The germline V gene has CDR1 SGDLS and CDR2 YYNGEE. The CDR3 length is 14 residues. Deletions cut 2 bases from V and 0 bases from J, with 8 bases between. CDR3 sequence reads: CASSVNGANYGYTF. The CDR3 DNA reads TGTGCCAGCAGCGTCAACGGGGCTAACTATGGCTACACCTTC.

The V call is TRBV5-1, the J call TRBJ1-1, with 7 bases that match TRBD1. The CDR3 totals 14 residues. With 0 bases clipped from V and 3 bases from J, the junction kept 2 bases outside the gene matches. Germline loops: CDR1 SGHRS, CDR2 YFSETQ. The CDR3 here is CASSLGQGYTEAFF. As DNA, the CDR3 is TGCGCCAGCAGCTTGGGACAGGGATACACTGAAGCTTTCTTT.

The chain combines TRBV7-3 with TRBJ2-1, with D hard to call. There are 13 residues in the CDR3. CDR1 and CDR2 from the germline V gene are SGHTA and FQGTGA. With 3 bases removed from V and 0 bases from J, the gap between germline ends came to 3 bases. The CDR3 DNA follows: TGTGCCAGCAGCTTCAGCTCCTACAATGAGCAGTTCTTC. It translates to CASSFSSYNEQFF. Using reference TRBV7-3 and TRBJ2-1 for the parts outside the CDR3, the full variable domain is GAGVSQTPSNKVTEKGKYVELRCDPISGHTALYWYRQSLGQGPEFLIYFQGTGAADDSGLPNDRFFAVRPEGSVSTLKIQRTERGDSAVYLCASSFSSYNEQFFGPGTRLTVL.

The CDR3 nucleotides read TGTGCCAGCAGTGAGACAGGGTTACGCTACGAGCAGTACTTC. It encodes CASSETGLRYEQYF. The chain couples TRBV2 to TRBJ2-7; 7 nucleotides match TRBD1. After removal of 3 bases from V and 3 bases from J, the junction contained 5 bases not matched to a gene. This CDR3 is 14 amino acids long. Per the germline V gene, CDR1 is SNHLY and CDR2 is FYNNEI.

The rearrangement joins TRBV5-4 to TRBJ1-5, with 8 bases identical to TRBD1. The CDR3 totals 16 residues. The V and J ends lost 1 base and 2 bases, in that order; junction bases with no gene match: 5. Germline assignment: CDR1 SGHNT and CDR2 YYREEE (reference sequence). The DNA for the CDR3 is TGTGCCAGCAGCTTGAGTCCGGGACAGGGCAATCAGCCCCAGCATTTT. Protein sequence: CASSLSPGQGNQPQHF.